This paragraph reports one TCR beta chain. The antigen remains undetermined. Both 60 Vbeta primers and 13 Jbeta primers went into the PCR. Original methodology: Approximately 79 million unique TCR beta chains, some 9.9 million of them shared, were counted by a later analysis. The table came from immunoSEQ multiplex PCR; TCRdb's copy has only in-frame clones and leaves some out. The V and J calls and clone size come from that table; D and trimming were worked out from the DNA. Among about 190,000 clones listed, around 81% were seen once. These data are taken from a study of cytomegalovirus exposure and HLA in healthy donors. Study-level information: Earlier results showed 120 million or so unique TCR beta sequences derived from around 170 million T cells. Study-wide points: Follow-up analysis later connected one missense variant in DCLRE1C with trimming of TCR beta V- and J-genes.

Germline V CDR1 and CDR2: SGDLS, YYNGEE. The CDR3 has 12 amino acids. Trimming cost V 6 bases and J 5 bases, with 11 bases left between them. Sequencing used PBMCs. This TCR came from a woman in her thirties in good health and CMV-seronegative. V and J are TRBV9 and TRBJ1-1; D is perhaps TRBD1 (6 bases). CDR3 protein: CASKGGDTEAFF. The DNA for the CDR3 is TGTGCCAGCAAAGGGGGGGATACTGAAGCTTTCTTT.